Only a few counts were recorded for the clone carrying this T cell receptor (beta chain). The antigen is not known. Template switching with 5'RACE generated the TCR cDNA and added a universal primer site and UMIs. TCRdb independently ran MiXCR on the 5' RACE reads; one entry per CDR3 protein. The sample gives 300,000 to 350,000 distinct CDR3 sequences, under 5% of which show up once; 20% to 25% is in the top ten. This sample stems from a study of T cells after yellow fever vaccination. Study-level background: The SMART-Seq v4 Ultra Low Input method served to prepare the low-cell-number fractions.

Study-level findings and limits: Just a small share of clonotypes turned up in the CD4 compartment as well as the CD8 compartment. In post-booster samples, most primary-vaccination clones reappeared (just under 98% CD4, roughly 90% CD8).

The source of this sequence is a man between 18 and 35 years old who received the YFV17D yellow fever vaccine. Specimen: PBMCs, collected 5 days after the yellow fever booster vaccination.

CDR3 sequence: CSVKSGTRNTEAFF. The CDR3 DNA follows: TGCAGTGTCAAATCCGGGACAAGGAACACTGAAGCTTTCTTT. The V and J genes are TRBV20-1 and TRBJ1-1; TRBD1 might be the D (6 bases). Germline assignment: CDR1 DFQATT and CDR2 SNEGSKA (reference sequence). This CDR3 has 14 residues. The ends were cut back, 7 bases at V and 1 base at J, with 16 bases in the middle.